The clone carrying this T cell receptor beta chain is medium-sized within its sample. V was pared by 0 bases and J by 5 bases, with 12 bases between. The CDR3 consists of 15 residues. The germline gives CDR1 SGHAT, CDR2 FQNNGV. This entry belongs to a study of tumor-infiltrating lymphocytes in primary liver carcinoma. The researchers produced TCR beta cDNA from about 510 ng total RNA with a constant-region primer. Three-round nested multiplex PCR performed with slightly modified ARM-PCR produced the TCR beta libraries. The opening two PCR rounds, 10 cycles each, paired TRBV1-TRBV30 forward primers with a C-beta reverse primer. A single record per CDR3 protein comes from TCRdb applying MiXCR to the multiplex PCR reads. The sample holds around 120,000 distinct CDR3 sequences, less than 75% seen once. For each extraction, RNA and DNA were obtained together from about 21-30 mg of unsorted bulk tissue.

The source of this sequence is a woman aged 55-69 years with primary liver carcinoma and hepatitis B virus infection. This chain joins TRBV11-2 and TRBJ2-3; D is possibly TRBD1 (6 bases). The sample was tumor-adjacent normal liver tissue. In nucleotides, the CDR3 is TGTGCCAGCAGCTTAGAGCCGTCAGGGGTAGATACGCAGTATTTT. It translates to CASSLEPSGVDTQYF.